The entry below describes one T cell receptor (beta chain). The sample's treatment: randomized to nivolumab then ipilimumab (arm A) or the reverse (arm B). No patient had prior DNA-damaging chemotherapy. Live CD3+CD8+ CD19− CD56− cells were sorted from PBMCs. Germline CDR1 reads SNHLY; CDR2 reads FYNNEI. This CDR3 spans 13 amino acids. The V gene end was trimmed by 3 bases and the J gene end by 1 base; junction bases not matched to a gene: 0. Only in-frame clones appear in the TCRdb table, and some are missing; sequencing was by immunoSEQ multiplex PCR. The sample carries some 16,000 clones, about 80% recorded once. This specimen belongs to a study of sequential checkpoint blockade in melanoma. Study-wide background: After both sequences, patients received maintenance nivolumab.

This material consisted of CD8+ T cells sorted from blood (inferred from file names), taken from a patient given nivolumab and ipilimumab in sequence. V gene TRBV2 combines with J gene TRBJ2-7, with TRBD1 identical over 7 bases. The TCR originated in a human donor with melanoma. CDR3 loop: CASSEGQSYEQYF. In DNA, the CDR3 is TGTGCCAGCAGTGAGGGACAGTCCTACGAGCAGTACTTC.